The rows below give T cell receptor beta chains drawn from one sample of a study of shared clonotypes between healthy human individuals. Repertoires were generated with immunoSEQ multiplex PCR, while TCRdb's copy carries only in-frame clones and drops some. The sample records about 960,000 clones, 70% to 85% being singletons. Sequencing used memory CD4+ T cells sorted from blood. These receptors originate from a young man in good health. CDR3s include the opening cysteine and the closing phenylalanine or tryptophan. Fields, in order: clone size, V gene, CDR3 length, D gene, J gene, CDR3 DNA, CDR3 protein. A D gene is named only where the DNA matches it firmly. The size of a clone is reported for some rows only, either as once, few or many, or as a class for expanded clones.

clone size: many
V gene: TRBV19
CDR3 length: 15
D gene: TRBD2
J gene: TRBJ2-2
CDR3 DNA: TGTGCCACGCGGAGGGGACTAGACGTTGGCGGGGAGCTGTTTTTT
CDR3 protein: CATRRGLDVGGELFF

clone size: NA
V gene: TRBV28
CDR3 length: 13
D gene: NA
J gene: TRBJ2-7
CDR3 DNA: TGTGCCAGCAGTTCCCAACAGGTTTGGGAGCAGTACTTC
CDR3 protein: CASSSQQVWEQYF

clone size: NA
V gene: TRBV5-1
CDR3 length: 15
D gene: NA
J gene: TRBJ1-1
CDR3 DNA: TGCGCCAGCAGCCTCCGCCCGGAATCCGGCACTGAAGCTTTCTTT
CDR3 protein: CASSLRPESGTEAFF

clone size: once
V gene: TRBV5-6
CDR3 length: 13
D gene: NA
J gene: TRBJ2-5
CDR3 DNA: TGTGCCACCTTCAGGGATCCCCAAGAGACCCAGTACTTC
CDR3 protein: CATFRDPQETQYF

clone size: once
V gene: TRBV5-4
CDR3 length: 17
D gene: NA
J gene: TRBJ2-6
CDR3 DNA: TGTGCCAGCAACCCTCCCCCACAGGGCGATGGGGCCAACGTCCTGACTTTC
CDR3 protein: CASNPPPQGDGANVLTF

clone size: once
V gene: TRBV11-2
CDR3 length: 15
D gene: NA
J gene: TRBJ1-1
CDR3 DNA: TGTGCCAGCAGCTTAGGCTCAGGGATGAACACTGAAGCTTTCTTT
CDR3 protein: CASSLGSGMNTEAFF

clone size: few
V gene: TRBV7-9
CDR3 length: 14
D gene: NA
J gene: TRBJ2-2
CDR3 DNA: TGTGCCAGCCAAGCCCACGGGAACACCGGGGAGCTGTTTTTT
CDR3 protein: CASQAHGNTGELFF

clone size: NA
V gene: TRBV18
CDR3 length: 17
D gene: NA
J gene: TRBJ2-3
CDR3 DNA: TGTGCCAGCTCACCCGGCAAGCCCGGGCGGAGCACAGATACGCAGTATTTT
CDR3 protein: CASSPGKPGRSTDTQYF

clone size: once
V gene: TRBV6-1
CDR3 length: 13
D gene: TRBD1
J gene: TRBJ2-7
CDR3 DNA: TGTGCCAGCAGAGGACAGGGTGTCTACGAGCAGTACTTC
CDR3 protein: CASRGQGVYEQYF

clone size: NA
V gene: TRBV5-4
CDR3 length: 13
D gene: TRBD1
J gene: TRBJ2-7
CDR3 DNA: TGTGCCAGCAGCCGACAGGGGACGTACGAGCAGTACTTC
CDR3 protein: CASSRQGTYEQYF

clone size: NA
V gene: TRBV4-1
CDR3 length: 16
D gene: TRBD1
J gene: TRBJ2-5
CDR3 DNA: TGCGCCAGCAGCCAAGATTCGAACAGGGGGCTGGAGACCCAGTACTTC
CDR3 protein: CASSQDSNRGLETQYF

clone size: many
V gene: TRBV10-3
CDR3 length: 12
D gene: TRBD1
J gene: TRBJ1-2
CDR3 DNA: TGTGCCATCTACAGGGGTGGCTATGGCTACACCTTC
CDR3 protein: CAIYRGGYGYTF

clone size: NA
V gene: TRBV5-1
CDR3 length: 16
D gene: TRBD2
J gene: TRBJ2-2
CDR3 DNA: TGCGCCAGCAGCACCTCCGGGACTAGCGGTACCGGGGAGCTGTTTTTT
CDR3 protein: CASSTSGTSGTGELFF

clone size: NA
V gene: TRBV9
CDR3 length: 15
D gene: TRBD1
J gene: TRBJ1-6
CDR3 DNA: TGTGCCAGCAGCGGAATGGGACAGATTAATTCACCCCTCCACTTT
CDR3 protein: CASSGMGQINSPLHF

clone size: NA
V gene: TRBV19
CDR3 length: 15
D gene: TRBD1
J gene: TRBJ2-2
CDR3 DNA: TGTGCCAGTACTAGACAGGGCTTGAACACCGGGGAGCTGTTTTTT
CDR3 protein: CASTRQGLNTGELFF

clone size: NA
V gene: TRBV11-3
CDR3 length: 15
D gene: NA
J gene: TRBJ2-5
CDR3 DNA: TGTGCCAGCAGCTTAGGGGGGAGAGACCAAGAGACCCAGTACTTC
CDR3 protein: CASSLGGRDQETQYF

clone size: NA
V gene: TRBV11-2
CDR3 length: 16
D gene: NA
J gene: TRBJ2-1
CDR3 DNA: TGTGCCAGCAGCCCCAGGGGGGGGTTTTATGCCAATGAGCAGTTCTTC
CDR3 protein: CASSPRGGFYANEQFF

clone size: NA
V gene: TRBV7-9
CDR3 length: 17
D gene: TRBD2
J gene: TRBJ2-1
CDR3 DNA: TGTGCCAGCAGCCGACTCACTAGCGGGAGTAAGTACAATGAGCAGTTCTTC
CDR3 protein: CASSRLTSGSKYNEQFF

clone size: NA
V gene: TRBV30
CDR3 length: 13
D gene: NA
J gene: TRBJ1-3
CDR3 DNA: TGTGCCTCCCGCCTAAGCTCTGGAAACACCATATATTTT
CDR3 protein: CASRLSSGNTIYF

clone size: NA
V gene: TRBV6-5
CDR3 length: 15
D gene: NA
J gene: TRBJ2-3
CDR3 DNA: TGTGCCAGCAGACTCCTATCGGGGGCCACAGATACGCAGTATTTT
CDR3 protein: CASRLLSGATDTQYF

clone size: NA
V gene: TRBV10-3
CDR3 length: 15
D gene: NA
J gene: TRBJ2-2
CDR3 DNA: TGTGCCATCACCCCAGTGGCGGATAACACCGGGGAGCTGTTTTTT
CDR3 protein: CAITPVADNTGELFF

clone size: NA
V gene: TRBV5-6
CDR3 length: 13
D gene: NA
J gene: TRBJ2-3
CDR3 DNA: TGTGCCAGCAGCGGGACCAAGGCAGATACGCAGTATTTT
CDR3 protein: CASSGTKADTQYF